This T cell receptor (beta chain) emerged from a study of identical twins. Study-wide findings and caveats: The presence of invariant MAIT and iNKT cells could partly confound analyses of zero-insertion sequences. Within monozygotic twins, out-of-frame TCR alpha sharing was underestimated by the models.

This clonotype was seen ten or more times. No antigen is known for it. MiXCR was run by TCRdb on the 5' RACE reads, yielding one entry per CDR3 protein. The sample has under 800,000 distinct CDR3 sequences; approximately 21% are singletons. Germline lookup yields CDR1 DFQATT and CDR2 SNEGSKA (reference sequence). Trimming cost V 6 bases and J 1 base; bases outside gene matches: 20. This CDR3 has 18 amino acids. These same data were also listed under a study on T cells expressing NK-cell markers. That paper adds: The eight sequenced donors comprised seven who were HCMV-seropositive and one who was seronegative. An anti-gamma-delta TCR antibody confined sorting to alpha-beta TCR T cells across several of the experiments.

The chain joins TRBV20-1 to TRBJ2-7; 8 positions match TRBD1. Sample: PBMCs. The source is a woman in her late teens or twenties in good health. CDR3 nucleotides: TGCAGTGCCCAATCCGGGACAGGAGTTAGTAGACTTTCCTACGAGCAGTACTTC. Amino acids: CSAQSGTGVSRLSYEQYF.